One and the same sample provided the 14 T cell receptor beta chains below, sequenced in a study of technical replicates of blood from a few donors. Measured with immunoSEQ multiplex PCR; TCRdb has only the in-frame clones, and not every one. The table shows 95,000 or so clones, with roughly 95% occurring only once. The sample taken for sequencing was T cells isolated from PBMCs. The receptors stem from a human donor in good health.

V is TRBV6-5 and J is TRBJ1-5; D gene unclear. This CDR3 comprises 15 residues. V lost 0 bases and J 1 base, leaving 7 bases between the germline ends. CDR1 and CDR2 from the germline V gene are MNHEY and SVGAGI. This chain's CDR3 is CASSYSRGSNQPQHF. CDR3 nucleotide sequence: TGTGCCAGCAGTTACTCTCGGGGAAGCAATCAGCCCCAGCATTTT.

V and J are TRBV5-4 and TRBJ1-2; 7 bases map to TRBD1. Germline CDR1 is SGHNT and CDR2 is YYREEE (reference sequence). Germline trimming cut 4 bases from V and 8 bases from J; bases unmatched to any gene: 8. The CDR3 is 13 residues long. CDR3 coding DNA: TGTGCCAGCAGCGGCTACAGGGGCGGGGGCTACACCTTC. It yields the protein CASSGYRGGGYTF.

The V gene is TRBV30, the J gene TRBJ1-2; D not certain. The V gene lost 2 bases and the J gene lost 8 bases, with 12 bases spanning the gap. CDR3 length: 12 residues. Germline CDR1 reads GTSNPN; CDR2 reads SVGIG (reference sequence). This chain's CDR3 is CAWSSDKDGYTF. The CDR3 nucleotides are TGTGCCTGGAGTTCAGACAAAGACGGCTACACCTTC.

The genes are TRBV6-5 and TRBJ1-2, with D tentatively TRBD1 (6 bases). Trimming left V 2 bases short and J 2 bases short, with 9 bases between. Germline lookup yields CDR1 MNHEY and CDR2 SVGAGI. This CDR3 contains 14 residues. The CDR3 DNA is TGTGCCAGCAGTTACCTTGGACAGAACTATGGCTACACCTTC. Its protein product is CASSYLGQNYGYTF.

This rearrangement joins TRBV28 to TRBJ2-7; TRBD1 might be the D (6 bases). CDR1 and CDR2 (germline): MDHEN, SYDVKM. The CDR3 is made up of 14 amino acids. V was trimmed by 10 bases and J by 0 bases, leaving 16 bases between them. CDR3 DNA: TGTGCCACCAGGACAGCAATTTTCTCCTACGAGCAGTACTTC. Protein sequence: CATRTAIFSYEQYF. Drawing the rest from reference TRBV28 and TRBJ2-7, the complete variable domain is DVKVTQSSRYLVKRTGEKVFLECVQDMDHENMFWYRQDPGLGLRLIYFSYDVKMKEKGDIPEGYSVSREKKERFSLILESASTNQTSMYLCATRTAIFSYEQYFGPGTRLTVT.

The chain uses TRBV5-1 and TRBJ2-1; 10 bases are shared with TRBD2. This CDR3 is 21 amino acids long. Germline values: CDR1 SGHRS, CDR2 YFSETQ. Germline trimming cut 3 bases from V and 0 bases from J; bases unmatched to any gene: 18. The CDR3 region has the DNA TGCGCCAGCAGCTCCAAACGACTAGCGGGTGCTTTACTAAGCTCCTACAATGAGCAGTTCTTC. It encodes CASSSKRLAGALLSSYNEQFF.

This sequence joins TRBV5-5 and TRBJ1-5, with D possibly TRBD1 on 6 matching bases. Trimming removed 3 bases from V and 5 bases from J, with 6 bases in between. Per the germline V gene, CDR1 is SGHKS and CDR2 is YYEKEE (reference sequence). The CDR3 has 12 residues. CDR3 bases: TGTGCCAGCAGCTCAGGGGATCAGCCCCAGCATTTT. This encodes CASSSGDQPQHF.

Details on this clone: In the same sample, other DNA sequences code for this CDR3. In DNA, the CDR3 is TGTGCCAGCAGCCGACTAGCGGGATCCTACGAGCAGTACTTC. It translates to CASSRLAGSYEQYF. This rearrangement joins TRBV2 to TRBJ2-7, with TRBD2 identical over 11 bases. Germline V lookup: CDR1 SNHLY, CDR2 FYNNEI. Trimming took 6 bases from V and 1 from J; bases not matched to a gene: 2. CDR3 length: 14 amino acids.

This CDR3 reads CASSQATVFQETQYF. CDR3 sequence (DNA): TGTGCCAGCAGCCAAGCTACAGTATTCCAAGAGACCCAGTACTTC. The chain joins TRBV4-2 to TRBJ2-5; no definite D call. Germline V gives CDR1 LGHNA, CDR2 YNFKEQ. Trimming left V 1 base short and J 1 base short, with 10 bases between. The CDR3 totals 15 residues.

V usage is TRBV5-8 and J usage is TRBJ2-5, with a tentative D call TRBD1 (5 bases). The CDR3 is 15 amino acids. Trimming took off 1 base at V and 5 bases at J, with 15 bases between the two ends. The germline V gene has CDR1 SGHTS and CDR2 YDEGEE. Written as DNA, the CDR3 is TGTGCCAGCAGCTTGAGGCAGGGTAACTTCGAGACCCAGTACTTC. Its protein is CASSLRQGNFETQYF. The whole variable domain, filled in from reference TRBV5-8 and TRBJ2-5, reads EAGVTQSPTHLIKTRGQQATLRCSPISGHTSVYWYQQALGLGLQFLLWYDEGEERNRGNFPPRFSGRQFPNYSSELNVNALELEDSALYLCASSLRQGNFETQYFGPGTRLLVL.

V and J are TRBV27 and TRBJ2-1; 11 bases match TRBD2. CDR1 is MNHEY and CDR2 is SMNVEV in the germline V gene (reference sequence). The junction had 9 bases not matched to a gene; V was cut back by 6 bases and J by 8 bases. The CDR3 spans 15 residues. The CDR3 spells CASSISGRALYEQFF. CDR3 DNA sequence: TGTGCCAGCAGCATTAGCGGGAGGGCGTTGTATGAGCAGTTCTTC.

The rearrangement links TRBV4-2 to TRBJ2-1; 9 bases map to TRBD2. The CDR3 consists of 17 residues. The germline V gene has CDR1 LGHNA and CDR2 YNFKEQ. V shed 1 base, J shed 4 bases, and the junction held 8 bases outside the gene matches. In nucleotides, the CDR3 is TGTGCCAGCAGCCAAGGGGAGGGGCTAGCGGGGTACAATGAGCAGTTCTTC. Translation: CASSQGEGLAGYNEQFF.

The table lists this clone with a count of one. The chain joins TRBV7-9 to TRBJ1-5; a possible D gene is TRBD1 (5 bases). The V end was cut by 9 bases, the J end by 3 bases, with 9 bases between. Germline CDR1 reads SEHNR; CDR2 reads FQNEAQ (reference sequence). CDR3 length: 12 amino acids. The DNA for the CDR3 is TGTGCCAGTCAGGGTGACAATCAGCCCCAGCATTTT. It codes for CASQGDNQPQHF.

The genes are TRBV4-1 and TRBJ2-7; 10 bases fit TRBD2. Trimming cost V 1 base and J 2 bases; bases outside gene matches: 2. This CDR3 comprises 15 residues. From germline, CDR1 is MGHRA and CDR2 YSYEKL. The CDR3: CASSQAGLATYEQYF. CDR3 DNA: TGCGCCAGCAGCCAAGCGGGACTAGCGACCTACGAGCAGTACTTC.